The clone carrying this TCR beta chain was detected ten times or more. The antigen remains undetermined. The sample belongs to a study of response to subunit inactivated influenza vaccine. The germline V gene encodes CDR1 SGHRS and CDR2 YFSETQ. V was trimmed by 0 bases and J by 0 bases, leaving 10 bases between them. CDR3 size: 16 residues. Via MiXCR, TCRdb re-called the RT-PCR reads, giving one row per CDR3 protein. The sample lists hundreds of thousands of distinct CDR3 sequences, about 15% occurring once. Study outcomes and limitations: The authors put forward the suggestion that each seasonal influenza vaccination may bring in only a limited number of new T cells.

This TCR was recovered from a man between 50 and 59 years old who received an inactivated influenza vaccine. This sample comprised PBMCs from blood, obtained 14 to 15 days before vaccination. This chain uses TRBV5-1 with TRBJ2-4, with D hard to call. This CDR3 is CASSLAGIEAKNIQYF. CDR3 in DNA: TGCGCCAGCAGCTTGGCCGGTATAGAAGCCAAAAACATTCAGTACTTC.